This TCR beta chain was documented in a study of blood T cell repertoires in COVID-19. Study context: The samples span acute and convalescent COVID-19 from the United States, Italy and Spain. Sample material is recorded as cDNA or gDNA derived from T cells, B-cell-depleted T cells, or PBMCs.

Trimming stripped 0 bases from V and 0 bases from J, with 11 bases between. This CDR3 comprises 16 residues. Germline CDR1 SGHRS, CDR2 YFSETQ. Original handling: Reference gene primer amplification gave nucleated cell count estimates. Sequencing used immunoSEQ multiplex PCR; TCRdb keeps in-frame clones, though not all of them. V, J and clone size are taken as reported in that table, and D and trimming were inferred from the DNA itself. The sample lists 250,000 to 350,000 clones; approximately 90% were seen once. The rearrangement uses TRBV5-1 and TRBJ2-3, with D perhaps TRBD2 (6 bases). The sequencing input was peripheral blood. The sequence came from a woman between 50 and 59 years old with COVID-19, enrolled during active disease. This CDR3 reads CASSLGRDSSTDTQYF. The CDR3, as DNA: TGCGCCAGCAGCTTGGGGAGGGACTCTAGCACAGATACGCAGTATTTT.